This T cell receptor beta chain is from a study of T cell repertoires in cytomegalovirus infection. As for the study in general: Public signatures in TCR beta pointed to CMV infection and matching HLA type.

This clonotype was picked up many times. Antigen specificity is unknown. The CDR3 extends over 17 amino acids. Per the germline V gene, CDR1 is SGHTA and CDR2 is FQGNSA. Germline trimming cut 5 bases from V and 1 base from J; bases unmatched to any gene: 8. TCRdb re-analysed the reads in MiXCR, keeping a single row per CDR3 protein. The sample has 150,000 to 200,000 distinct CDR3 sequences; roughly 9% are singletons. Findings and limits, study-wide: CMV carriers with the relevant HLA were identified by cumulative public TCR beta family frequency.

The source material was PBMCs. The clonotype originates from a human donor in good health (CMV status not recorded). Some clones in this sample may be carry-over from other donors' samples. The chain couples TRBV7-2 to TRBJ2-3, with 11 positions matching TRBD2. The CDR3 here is CASSPQPLAGGTDTQYF. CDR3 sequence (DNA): TGTGCCAGCAGCCCACAACCACTAGCGGGGGGCACAGATACGCAGTATTTT.